Each of the 7 T cell receptor beta chains below was sequenced from the same sample in a study of regulatory T cells in long-lasting Graves disease (dated by TCRdb to the early 2020s). The time point label corresponds to: persistent/refractory GD, antithyroid drugs over 5 years with positive TRAb. RNA was extracted from PBMCs in TRIzol for both TCR sequencing and RNA sequencing. The method behind the library was multiplex PCR. Reads for this sample came from an Illumina HiSeq 4000. iRepertoire HTBI primers and Arm-PCR amplification of CDR3 regions were used to construct TCR beta libraries. In-frame beta chains were kept once TCRdb had trimmed the public reads at Q25 with fastp and called clones with MiXCR. Rows with a matching CDR3 protein are joined into one entry that keeps the most common DNA and genes. The sample table shows hundreds of thousands of distinct CDR3 sequences, and more than 20% are seen once. Less than 25% of the sample lies in the top ten.

Here the sequenced sample was peripheral blood mononuclear cells (PBMCs), taken when the disease was refractory, from a patient treated with antithyroid drugs. These TCRs come from a female donor with Graves disease.

The V and J genes are TRBV19 and TRBJ1-5; no firm D call. The V gene lost 5 bases and the J gene lost 1 base, with 18 bases spanning the gap. This CDR3 is built from 17 residues. Germline V CDR1 and CDR2: LNHDA, SQIVND (reference sequence). As DNA, the CDR3 is TGTGCCAGTAGTCCTGGCGGGTGGGGAGGCAGCAATCAGCCCCAGCATTTT. Amino acids: CASSPGGWGGSNQPQHF.

J is TRBJ2-1 and V is TRBV28; D possibly corresponds to TRBD2 (5 bases). The length of the CDR3 is 15 residues. V lost 6 bases and J 2 bases, leaving 14 bases between the germline ends. From germline, CDR1 is MDHEN and CDR2 SYDVKM. The chain's CDR3 is CASRGTSRAYNEQFF. CDR3 DNA sequence: TGTGCCAGCAGGGGAACTAGTAGGGCCTACAATGAGCAGTTCTTC.

This clonotype was counted ten times or more. The chain is built from TRBV5-1 and TRBJ2-7; 8 bases are a match to TRBD2. The CDR3 length is 14 residues. Unmatched junction bases numbered 5, after V lost 1 base and J lost 5 bases. Germline V CDR1 and CDR2: SGHRS, YFSETQ. The CDR3 sequence: CASSLIAGLDEQYF. The CDR3 bases are TGCGCCAGCAGCTTGATAGCGGGACTGGACGAGCAGTACTTC.

The J gene is TRBJ2-7, the V gene TRBV19, with 8 nucleotides matching TRBD2. V lost 4 bases, J lost 2 bases, and 7 bases stayed unmatched. The germline V gene encodes CDR1 LNHDA and CDR2 SQIVND (reference sequence). This CDR3 has 15 amino acids. DNA for the CDR3: TGTGCCAGTAGTACCCAGCGGGAGCCTCCCTACGAGCAGTACTTC. Protein sequence: CASSTQREPPYEQYF.

In its sample, this clonotype was seen once. The chain links TRBV24-1 to TRBJ2-2; TRBD2 is a possible D gene (6 bases). The CDR3 spans 13 residues. Germline CDR1 is KGHDR and CDR2 is SFDVKD. V gave up 8 bases and J gave up 3 bases, with 9 bases separating them. The CDR3 reads CATKGLDTGELFF. The DNA of the CDR3 is TGTGCCACCAAGGGACTTGACACCGGGGAGCTGTTTTTT.

V and J are TRBV12-3 or TRBV12-4 and TRBJ1-2; tentative D call: TRBD1 (5 bases). The CDR3 is 12 amino acids. Trimming cost V 5 bases and J 8 bases, with 12 bases left between them. The CDR3 loop reads CASSPLGAGYTF. The CDR3 DNA reads TGTGCCAGCAGTCCCTTAGGGGCCGGCTACACCTTC.

This clonotype occurred a few times. This chain connects TRBV7-6 to TRBJ2-7; TRBD1 is a possible D gene (5 bases). The ends were cut back, 1 base at V and 1 base at J, with 11 bases in the middle. CDR3 length: 15 residues. CDR1 is SGHVS and CDR2 is FNYEAQ in the germline V gene. The CDR3 DNA reads TGTGCCAGCAGCTTAGGTAGGGGCAAATCCTACGAGCAGTACTTC. Translated, it gives CASSLGRGKSYEQYF.